This is a list of T cell receptor beta chains from one sample in a study of a mutant IDH1 vaccine in newly diagnosed glioma. Assay used: immunoSEQ multiplex PCR; TCRdb lists only in-frame clones, some missing. The sample yields around 40,000 clones, around 74% seen once. Antigens for these TCRs are unknown. The sample here was PBMCs, taken from a glioma patient whose treatment included an IDH1 peptide vaccine. The receptor source for this set is a man aged 45-60 years with glioma. Both conserved end residues are part of each CDR3. A D gene is named only where the DNA matches it firmly. Where a row states a size, it is once, few, many or the class of an expanded clone; other rows omit it.

clone_size j_call v_call d_call cdr3_nt cdr3_aa
NA TRBJ2-7 TRBV5-4 NA TGTGCCAGCAGCTTGTGGGGGTACGAGCAGTACTTC CASSLWGYEQYF
few TRBJ1-2 TRBV30 TRBD1 TGTGCCTGGAACCCTAGAGGGGGCCTAAGCGGCTACACCTTC CAWNPRGGLSGYTF
NA TRBJ2-2 TRBV10-3 TRBD1 TGTGCCACCCCTGGGACAGGGAGGGCCGGGGAGCTGTTTTTT CATPGTGRAGELFF
NA TRBJ1-3 TRBV19 NA TGTGCCAGTAGATCCCCCTCTTCAGGTCGCCTCTCTGGAAACACCATATATTTT CASRSPSSGRLSGNTIYF
NA TRBJ1-4 TRBV18 NA TGTGCCAGCTCACCAAACCGGAATGAAAAACTGTTTTTT CASSPNRNEKLFF
NA TRBJ2-7 TRBV9 NA TGTGCCAGCAGCGTAGCGGAGGGGGGGGGCAGCTCCTACGAGCAGTACTTC CASSVAEGGGSSYEQYF
NA TRBJ2-1 TRBV6-4 NA TGTGCCAGCAGTAGACGGCGGGGAGGTGAGCAGTTCTTC CASSRRRGGEQFF
NA TRBJ2-7 TRBV30 NA TGTGCCTGGAGCTTGGGAACAGTGTACGAGCAGTACTTC CAWSLGTVYEQYF
NA TRBJ1-3 TRBV28 NA TGTGCCAGCAGTTTGAACGGTGCTGGAAACACCATATATTTT CASSLNGAGNTIYF
NA TRBJ1-2 TRBV19 TRBD1 TGTGCCAGTTCAGGGGGGAATGTGAACTATGGCTACACCTTC CASSGGNVNYGYTF
NA TRBJ1-4 TRBV30 TRBD1 TGTGCCTGGAGTGTACAGGGGATGCGTGAAAAACTGTTTTTT CAWSVQGMREKLFF
few TRBJ2-1 TRBV19 NA TGTGCCAGTAGACCGACAGGGACTGTCGATGAGCAGTTCTTC CASRPTGTVDEQFF
NA TRBJ2-2 TRBV5-4 TRBD1 TGTGCCAGCAGCTTGAAGAAGGGGGCAACCGGGGAGCTGTTTTTT CASSLKKGATGELFF
NA TRBJ1-1 TRBV18 NA TGTGCCAGCTCACGGGGACCGTTGAACACTGAAGCTTTCTTT CASSRGPLNTEAFF
NA TRBJ2-7 TRBV29-1 NA TGCAGCGTTGTGGACCCGGGGGAGCAGTACTTC CSVVDPGEQYF
NA TRBJ1-1 TRBV9 NA TGTGCCAGCAGCGGGGACGTCTGGAACACTGAAGCTTTCTTT CASSGDVWNTEAFF
NA TRBJ1-2 TRBV2 NA TGTGCCAGCAGTGTAAGCTATGGCTACACCTTC CASSVSYGYTF